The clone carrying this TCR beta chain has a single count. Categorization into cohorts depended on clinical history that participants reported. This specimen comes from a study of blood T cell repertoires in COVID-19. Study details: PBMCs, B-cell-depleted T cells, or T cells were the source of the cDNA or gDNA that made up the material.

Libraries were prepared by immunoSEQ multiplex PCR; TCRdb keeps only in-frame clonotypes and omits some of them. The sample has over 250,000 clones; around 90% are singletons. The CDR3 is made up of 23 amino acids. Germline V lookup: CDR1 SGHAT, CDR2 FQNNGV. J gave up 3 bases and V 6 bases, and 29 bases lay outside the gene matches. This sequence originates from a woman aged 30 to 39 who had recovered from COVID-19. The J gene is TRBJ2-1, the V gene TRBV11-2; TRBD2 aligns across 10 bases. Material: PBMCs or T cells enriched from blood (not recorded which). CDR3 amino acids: CASSHPRAARLAGSRRNYNEQFF. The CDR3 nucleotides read TGTGCCAGCAGTCACCCCAGGGCTGCAAGACTAGCGGGTTCCCGGCGGAACTACAATGAGCAGTTCTTC.